One T cell receptor (beta chain) is described in this entry. Its antigen is unknown. Within one base of it there is no much larger clone, and no base qualities were kept. The germline V end is reduced by 4 bases and the J end by 3 bases; junction bases left unmatched: 5. The CDR3 numbers 16 residues from cysteine through phenylalanine. Here the CDR3 DNA is all that survives: 48 bases in frame from base 1. Per the germline V gene, SGHTA is the CDR1 and FQGNSA is the CDR2. These data originate in a study of T cell clonotyping in hematopoietic cell transplantation (dated by TCRdb to the early 2020s). Study-level background: A total of 120 to 150 blood samples were gathered in the study from under 40 consecutive transplant recipients along with their related donors. Recruitment of patients was conducted between 2015 and January 2017, and follow-up was continued until late 2020 or death.

TCR beta CDR3 regions were amplified from genomic DNA with the immunoSEQ assay, a bias-controlled multiplex PCR using V- and J-specific primers. In a second PCR step, the CDR3 amplicons were tagged with a proprietary barcode plus Illumina adapter sequences. CDR3 libraries were sequenced on an Illumina MiSeq instrument. As for how the authors treated the data: Export and quality control were handled in immunoSEQ Analyzer 3.0, while downstream analyses relied on R Bioconductor and Immunarch. Only productive rearrangements in the normalized downsampled data set were used to calculate repertoire metrics. In the normalized cohort, clonotypes with more than 5 templates were defined as pathologically expanded. Repertoire diversity was measured with the Inverse Simpson Index. To capture all clonotypes, CMV-specificity analyses were performed on the non-normalized data set. TCRdb mirrors the immuneACCESS table, restricted to in-frame sequences. Some clones are absent from its copies; in checked studies, under half trace to an unresolved V gene, and the reason for the others is unknown. Clone size and the V and J calls come from that table; the DNA yielded D and trimming. The sample table shows fewer than 50,000 clones, and roughly 94% are seen once. Approximately 0.85% of the sample is in the top ten clones.

General findings and caveats noted by the study authors: Donor and pretransplant recipient Inverse Simpson Index values predicted broader posttransplant TCR repertoire diversity. The sample size was limited, and because cells were not sorted, the contributions of CD4 and CD8 repertoires could not be separated. Recipient repertoires showed only a small fraction of overlap with donor repertoires, and over 95% appeared de novo at the given depth. A decrease in recipient TCR diversity was observed after transplant, and a progressive increase in pathologically expanded clonotypes was seen from day 30 to day 180.

Blood samples for TCR beta sequencing were given by related transplant donors. Nuclei Lysis Solution was used to extract genomic DNA from fresh or cryopreserved unfractionated peripheral blood mononuclear cells. This sequence was found in a woman between 50 and 59 years old in good health. Some clones in this sample may be carry-over from other donors' samples. The rearrangement joined TRBV7-2 to TRBJ2-1, with 11 bases aligning to TRBD2. The specimen sequenced was peripheral blood mononuclear cells. The DNA sequence follows: TGTGCCAGCAGCTCTAGGCTAGCGGGGGGCTACAATGAGCAGTTCTTC. Its protein is CASSSRLAGGYNEQFF.